One and the same sample provided the 4 T cell receptor beta chains below, sequenced in a study of identical twins (dated by TCRdb to about 2016). Receptor libraries were prepared by 5' RACE. Sequenced using an Illumina HiSeq 2000. The public reads were reanalyzed by TCRdb: fastp trimming at Q25, MiXCR alignment, in-frame beta chains only. A single entry per CDR3 protein holds the most common genes and DNA from its merged rows. The sample profile shows 450,000 to 600,000 distinct CDR3 sequences; about a fifth of them were found once. 0.45% to 0.5% of the sample belongs to the ten largest clones. This sample was also put to use in a study of yellow fever vaccine responses in identical twins.

Sequencing was carried out using CD4+ T cells sorted from blood. The source is a woman younger than 30 in good health.

CDR3: CASSLEAVTYEQYF. The CDR3 region has the DNA TGTGCCAGCAGTTTAGAGGCAGTAACCTACGAGCAGTACTTC. This rearrangement joins TRBV12-3 or TRBV12-4 to TRBJ2-7; no clear D. V was shortened by 1 base and J by 2 bases, with 9 bases between the two germline ends. The CDR3 totals 14 residues.

The gene calls are TRBV12-3 or TRBV12-4 and TRBJ2-2, with 9 bases that match TRBD2. The CDR3 runs to 16 residues. Losses at the gene ends were 4 bases for V and 1 base for J; bases not matched to a gene: 4. The CDR3 is CASSSRGGLNTGELFF. Here the CDR3 DNA reads TGTGCCAGCAGTTCGCGGGGGGGCTTGAACACCGGGGAGCTGTTTTTT.

The gene calls are TRBV3-1 and TRBJ2-7; 10 bases are a match to TRBD2. V trimming: 3 bases; J trimming: 6 bases; junction bases outside the gene matches: 5. The germline V gene has CDR1 LGHDT and CDR2 YNNKEL (reference sequence). The CDR3 length is 14 residues. DNA for the CDR3: TGTGCCAGCAGCCAGACTAGCGGGCCTTCCGAGCAGTACTTC. This sequence encodes CASSQTSGPSEQYF.

Ten or more counts support this clonotype. This chain connects TRBV5-1 to TRBJ2-1; 11 bases match TRBD2. There are 16 residues in the CDR3. Looked up from germline, CDR1 is SGHRS and CDR2 is YFSETQ. V lost 0 bases, J lost 1 base, and 0 bases stayed unmatched. The CDR3 DNA follows: TGCGCCAGCAGCTTGGGACTAGCGGGGTCCTACAATGAGCAGTTCTTC. It specifies CASSLGLAGSYNEQFF.